The T cell receptor (beta chain) under discussion was sequenced for a study of CD8+ T cells in alopecia areata. This clone came up once. The V end lost 3 bases, the J end lost 7 bases, and 9 bases lay between the germline ends. The CDR3 runs 12 residues. The germline CDR1 and CDR2 sequences are MNHEY and SVGAGI. Sequencing templates came from extracted RNA that was reverse transcribed into cDNA. The data were produced by immunoSEQ multiplex PCR, yet TCRdb's version contains in-frame clones alone and is incomplete. This table holds fewer than 200,000 clones, around three fifths found once. V and J are TRBV6-5 and TRBJ1-2; D is uncertain. The TCR sequence derives from a human donor with alopecia areata. The sequencing here drew on CD4+ T cells sorted from blood, taken at week 0. The CDR3 nucleotides read TGTGCCAGCAGTTATCGTGGGGTTGGCTACACCTTC. Its protein is CASSYRGVGYTF.